This is a list of T cell receptor beta chains from one sample in a study of T cell responses to AZD1222 COVID-19 vaccine. Using immunoSEQ multiplex PCR, the repertoire was profiled, and TCRdb retains in-frame clones only, with some absent. The profile shows about 180,000 clones, 70% to 90% of them singletons. Sequencing used peripheral blood, obtained on day 0 of AZD1222 vaccination. These receptors came from an adult in good health. Each CDR3 is given with its conserved first and last residue. A D gene is named only where the DNA matches it firmly. Expanded clones get a size class; other rows say once, few or many, or leave the size out.

J gene,D gene,V gene,clone size,CDR3 DNA,CDR3 protein
TRBJ1-6,.,TRBV19,.,TGTGCCAGTAGTATACGGGGGCCAAATTCACCCCTCCACTTT,CASSIRGPNSPLHF
TRBJ1-2,.,TRBV5-1,.,TGCGCCAGCAGCCCATGGCTGGCGGCAGCTAACTATGGCTACACCTTC,CASSPWLAAANYGYTF
TRBJ2-7,TRBD2,TRBV2,.,TGTGCCAGCAGTCGGACTAGCGGGGCCTACGAGCAGTACTTC,CASSRTSGAYEQYF
TRBJ1-2,.,TRBV11-2,.,TGTGCCAGCAGCTTTTTGATAGGGTCACAAGGCGGCTACACCTTC,CASSFLIGSQGGYTF
TRBJ2-7,TRBD2,TRBV7-8,few,TGTGCCAGCAGCTTAGTCGTGTCCGGGGGGTCCCACGAGCAGTACTTC,CASSLVVSGGSHEQYF
TRBJ1-3,.,TRBV4-1,.,TGCGCCAGCAGCCAGGCGCTCCAGACAGGAGGAAACACCATATATTTT,CASSQALQTGGNTIYF
TRBJ1-1,TRBD1,TRBV5-1,once,TGCGCCAGCAGCTTGGGGGGGACAGTGAACACTGAAGCTTTCTTT,CASSLGGTVNTEAFF
TRBJ1-5,TRBD1,TRBV30,.,TGTGCCTGGAGTCCCCGTAACGGCCCCCCGGGACAGTTTAAGCAGCCCCAGCATTTT,CAWSPRNGPPGQFKQPQHF
TRBJ1-6,.,TRBV5-1,.,TGCGCCAGCAGCTTGGCCTGGGCAGGCGCAGGTGAGACCCTCCACTTT,CASSLAWAGAGETLHF
TRBJ2-7,.,TRBV15,.,TGTGCCACCAGCAGAGACCCCACAGGTTACGAGCAGTACTTC,CATSRDPTGYEQYF
TRBJ1-1,.,TRBV6-5,once,TGTGCCAGCAGTTATGAAGCCAGGGTGAACACTGAAGCTTTCTTT,CASSYEARVNTEAFF
TRBJ2-7,.,TRBV5-1,.,TGCGCCAGCAGCTTGATGGGTTCAGGCGAGCAGTACTTC,CASSLMGSGEQYF
TRBJ2-1,.,TRBV5-5,.,TGTGCCAGCAGCGCCGGGACAAGCTCCTACAATGAGCAGTTCTTC,CASSAGTSSYNEQFF
TRBJ2-2,TRBD1,TRBV6-5,.,TGTGCCAGCAGGCGACAGGGGGGGACCGGGGAGCTGTTTTTT,CASRRQGGTGELFF
TRBJ1-6,.,TRBV4-3,.,TGCGCCAGCAGCCAAGATAGCCCAGGCCGAGAGTCACCCCTCCACTTT,CASSQDSPGRESPLHF
TRBJ1-1,.,TRBV5-1,.,TGCGCCAGCAGCTTGGAGGCCTTTTCTAACACTGAAGCTTTCTTT,CASSLEAFSNTEAFF
TRBJ1-2,.,TRBV6-5,few,TGTGCCAGCCAGACAGCTAACTATGGCTACACCTTC,CASQTANYGYTF
TRBJ2-3,.,TRBV24-1,.,TGTGCCACCAGTGGGGACACAGATACGCAGTATTTT,CATSGDTDTQYF
TRBJ2-1,.,TRBV10-1,.,TGCGCCAGCAGTGAGTCCCGGGACTGCTACAATGAGCAGTTCTTC,CASSESRDCYNEQFF
TRBJ1-1,.,TRBV30,few,TGTGCCTGGAGACCGGGGCAGAACACTGAAGCTTTCTTT,CAWRPGQNTEAFF
TRBJ1-3,.,TRBV20-1,.,TGCAGTGCACCAAACCGGGACGAGATGGGGTTT,CSAPNRDEMGF
TRBJ1-4,TRBD1,TRBV27,.,TGTGCCAGCGGCCCGGGACAGGGGGGGGAAAAACTGTTTTTT,CASGPGQGGEKLFF
TRBJ1-5,.,TRBV27,.,TGTGCCAGCAGGGACGGAGGGAATCAGCCCCAGCATTTT,CASRDGGNQPQHF
TRBJ2-7,.,TRBV25-1,.,TGTGCCAGCAGCGAGGGGGGAGAGGTCGAGCAGTACTTC,CASSEGGEVEQYF
TRBJ2-3,.,TRBV6-1,.,TGTGCCAGCAGTGAAGGGCAGCGCCCATTCACAGATACGCAGTATTTT,CASSEGQRPFTDTQYF
TRBJ1-6,TRBD1,TRBV30,once,TGTGCCTGGAGTCCAGGGCGGGACAGCTTTAATTCACCCCTCCACTTT,CAWSPGRDSFNSPLHF
TRBJ2-7,TRBD1,TRBV6-5,.,TGTGCCAGCAGTCCCCAGGGACAGGGGACCTACGAGCAGTACTTC,CASSPQGQGTYEQYF
TRBJ2-7,TRBD2,TRBV7-2,.,TGTGCCAGCAGCTTAGGATCCCTAGCGGGGGGGCAAGAGCAGTACTTC,CASSLGSLAGGQEQYF
TRBJ1-2,TRBD1,TRBV18,.,TGTGCCAGCTCACCTTTGCCTCCGGGACAGAAGGGTGGCTACACCTTC,CASSPLPPGQKGGYTF
TRBJ2-1,TRBD2,TRBV30,.,TGTGCCTTTAGCGGGGGGTTCAATGAGCAGTTCTTC,CAFSGGFNEQFF
TRBJ1-2,TRBD1,TRBV9,.,TGTGCCAGCAGCCCAGAACAGGGGAAGAATGGCTACACCTTC,CASSPEQGKNGYTF
TRBJ2-7,TRBD1,TRBV5-8,.,TGTGCCAGCAGCTACGGGACAGGGGGCTACGAGCAGTACTTC,CASSYGTGGYEQYF
TRBJ2-1,TRBD1,TRBV7-9,.,TGTGCCAGCAGCTCCTCTTCGGGACAGGGGTACTTCAATGAGCAGTTCTTC,CASSSSSGQGYFNEQFF
TRBJ1-5,.,TRBV7-9,.,TGTGCCAGCAGCTTAGGGTCGGCGGCCAATCAGCCCCAGCATTTT,CASSLGSAANQPQHF
TRBJ2-2,TRBD2,TRBV7-3,.,TGTGCCAGCAGCTTAAACAGACTTCACATAGCGGGGGTAAACACCGGGGAGCTGTTTTTT,CASSLNRLHIAGVNTGELFF
TRBJ1-4,.,TRBV5-1,few,TGCGCCAGCAGCTTGTGGACAGCCGGCGACAATGAAAAACTGTTTTTT,CASSLWTAGDNEKLFF
TRBJ1-1,.,TRBV6-1,.,TGTGCCAGCAGTCGCACAGTCATGAACACTGAAGCTTTCTTT,CASSRTVMNTEAFF
TRBJ1-2,TRBD1,TRBV10-2,.,TGCGCCAGCACCCTGGAGGGGGCGAGTGGCTACACCTTC,CASTLEGASGYTF
TRBJ2-3,TRBD2,TRBV11-3,few,TGTGCCAGCAGCGAGGGGACTAGCGAGGAAGATACGCAGTATTTT,CASSEGTSEEDTQYF
TRBJ1-1,TRBD1,TRBV6-6,few,TGTGCCAGCAGTTACCAGGGGGCTAGAGAAGCTTTCTTT,CASSYQGAREAFF
TRBJ2-4,.,TRBV3-1/TRBV3-2,.,TGTGCCAGCAGCCAAGGTCTTGGGCAGAACATTCAGTACTTC,CASSQGLGQNIQYF
TRBJ2-3,.,TRBV6-5,.,TGTGCCACTCTGACTCCGGGGACAGATACGCAGTATTTT,CATLTPGTDTQYF
TRBJ1-2,TRBD1,TRBV6-5,.,TGTGCCAGCACCCCGGACAGGAATGGCTACACCTTC,CASTPDRNGYTF
TRBJ1-2,.,TRBV30,.,TGTGCCTGGGCAGTCCCCACAGGGAAACCCTATGGCTACACCTTC,CAWAVPTGKPYGYTF